These T cell receptor beta chains were read from a single sample in a study of Ad26.COV2.S vaccination and SARS-CoV-2 variants. Sequencing used immunoSEQ multiplex PCR; TCRdb keeps in-frame clones, though not all of them. The sample yields around 380,000 clones, more than 85% seen once. The sample here was peripheral blood, taken in a trial of Ad26.COV2.S vaccine versus placebo. The receptors originated from a person aged 18-65 years who received the Ad26.COV2.S COVID-19 vaccine or a placebo. The CDR3 runs from the conserved cysteine through the conserved F or W. The order of the fields is J gene, CDR3 length, V gene, clone size, D gene, CDR3 protein, CDR3 DNA. The D gene is left open where the match is weak. Size is stated for part of the rows, as once, few or many counts, or as a class when the clone is expanded.

J gene: TRBJ2-6
CDR3 length: 15
V gene: TRBV5-1
clone size: once
D gene: NA
CDR3 protein: CASSPGDSGANVLTF
CDR3 DNA: TGCGCCAGCAGCCCGGGTGACTCTGGGGCCAACGTCCTGACTTTC

J gene: TRBJ2-3
CDR3 length: 14
V gene: TRBV10-1
clone size: NA
D gene: NA
CDR3 protein: CASAPGRYADTQYF
CDR3 DNA: TGCGCCAGCGCTCCAGGGCGCTATGCAGATACGCAGTATTTT

J gene: TRBJ1-2
CDR3 length: 13
V gene: TRBV19
clone size: NA
D gene: NA
CDR3 protein: CASSTRQLRGYTF
CDR3 DNA: TGTGCCAGTAGTACCCGACAGCTAAGGGGCTACACCTTC

J gene: TRBJ2-1
CDR3 length: 15
V gene: TRBV7-9
clone size: NA
D gene: NA
CDR3 protein: CASSLGSQFYNEQFF
CDR3 DNA: TGTGCCAGCAGCTTAGGGTCCCAATTCTACAATGAGCAGTTCTTC

J gene: TRBJ2-3
CDR3 length: 15
V gene: TRBV25-1
clone size: NA
D gene: NA
CDR3 protein: CASSDVSVGADTQYF
CDR3 DNA: TGTGCCAGCAGTGATGTGTCCGTTGGGGCAGATACGCAGTATTTT

J gene: TRBJ2-1
CDR3 length: 15
V gene: TRBV10-3
clone size: NA
D gene: TRBD2
CDR3 protein: CAISEGLAGNNEQFF
CDR3 DNA: TGTGCCATCAGTGAGGGACTAGCGGGGAACAATGAGCAGTTCTTC

J gene: TRBJ2-7
CDR3 length: 15
V gene: TRBV4-3
clone size: NA
D gene: NA
CDR3 protein: CASSEGLRGRGEQYF
CDR3 DNA: TGCGCCAGCAGCGAAGGGTTGAGGGGTAGGGGCGAGCAGTACTTC

J gene: TRBJ1-1
CDR3 length: 15
V gene: TRBV27
clone size: once
D gene: NA
CDR3 protein: CASRGSGIGDTEAFF
CDR3 DNA: TGTGCCAGCAGGGGGAGTGGTATTGGGGACACTGAAGCTTTCTTT

J gene: TRBJ2-7
CDR3 length: 12
V gene: TRBV11-2
clone size: once
D gene: NA
CDR3 protein: CASSSSPGEQYF
CDR3 DNA: TGTGCCAGCAGCTCCAGCCCGGGGGAGCAGTACTTC

J gene: TRBJ1-1
CDR3 length: 13
V gene: TRBV6-5
clone size: NA
D gene: NA
CDR3 protein: CASSYSTRGVAFF
CDR3 DNA: TGTGCCAGCAGTTACTCGACACGGGGGGTGGCTTTCTTT

J gene: TRBJ2-1
CDR3 length: 12
V gene: TRBV5-4
clone size: NA
D gene: NA
CDR3 protein: CASSLLVGEQFF
CDR3 DNA: TGTGCCAGCAGCTTACTTGTTGGTGAGCAGTTCTTC

J gene: TRBJ1-2
CDR3 length: 13
V gene: TRBV7-2
clone size: NA
D gene: TRBD1
CDR3 protein: CASSFGQGGGYTF
CDR3 DNA: TGTGCCAGCAGTTTTGGACAGGGGGGCGGCTACACCTTC

J gene: TRBJ1-6
CDR3 length: 14
V gene: TRBV6-5
clone size: NA
D gene: NA
CDR3 protein: CASRIGPPNSPLHF
CDR3 DNA: TGTGCCAGCAGAATTGGGCCTCCGAATTCACCCCTCCACTTT

J gene: TRBJ2-7
CDR3 length: 16
V gene: TRBV19
clone size: NA
D gene: NA
CDR3 protein: CASSILRDPGGYEQYF
CDR3 DNA: TGTGCCAGTAGTATCCTGAGAGATCCCGGGGGCTACGAGCAGTACTTC

J gene: TRBJ1-1
CDR3 length: 16
V gene: TRBV19
clone size: NA
D gene: NA
CDR3 protein: CASTLGGFELRTEAFF
CDR3 DNA: TGTGCCAGTACCCTAGGGGGTTTCGAGTTGAGGACTGAAGCTTTCTTT

J gene: TRBJ1-1
CDR3 length: 14
V gene: TRBV6-6
clone size: NA
D gene: NA
CDR3 protein: CASSFRDMGTEAFF
CDR3 DNA: TGTGCCAGCAGTTTCCGGGATATGGGCACTGAAGCTTTCTTT

J gene: TRBJ2-3
CDR3 length: 12
V gene: TRBV7-2
clone size: NA
D gene: NA
CDR3 protein: CASGQNTDTQYF
CDR3 DNA: TGTGCCAGCGGCCAGAACACAGATACGCAGTATTTT

J gene: TRBJ1-5
CDR3 length: 14
V gene: TRBV19
clone size: NA
D gene: NA
CDR3 protein: CASSIDHSNQPQHF
CDR3 DNA: TGTGCCAGTAGTATAGACCATAGCAATCAGCCCCAGCATTTT

J gene: TRBJ1-1
CDR3 length: 14
V gene: TRBV6-5
clone size: once
D gene: NA
CDR3 protein: CASSHSGVNTEAFF
CDR3 DNA: TGTGCCAGCAGCCACAGCGGAGTGAACACTGAAGCTTTCTTT

J gene: TRBJ2-5
CDR3 length: 13
V gene: TRBV6-5
clone size: NA
D gene: NA
CDR3 protein: CAFRRNGQETQYF
CDR3 DNA: TGTGCCTTTAGGAGGAATGGCCAAGAGACCCAGTACTTC

J gene: TRBJ1-4
CDR3 length: 15
V gene: TRBV4-2
clone size: NA
D gene: NA
CDR3 protein: CASSQDTGMSEKLFF
CDR3 DNA: TGTGCCAGCAGCCAAGATACGGGGATGAGCGAAAAACTGTTTTTT

J gene: TRBJ1-5
CDR3 length: 12
V gene: TRBV15
clone size: NA
D gene: NA
CDR3 protein: CATSTPNQPQHF
CDR3 DNA: TGTGCCACCAGCACTCCGAATCAGCCCCAGCATTTT

J gene: TRBJ2-7
CDR3 length: 15
V gene: TRBV2
clone size: NA
D gene: NA
CDR3 protein: CASSARDQGSYEQYF
CDR3 DNA: TGTGCCAGCAGTGCCCGGGATCAGGGGTCCTACGAGCAGTACTTC

J gene: TRBJ1-4
CDR3 length: 14
V gene: TRBV7-9
clone size: NA
D gene: NA
CDR3 protein: CASSSGADYEKLFF
CDR3 DNA: TGTGCCAGCAGCTCCGGGGCTGACTATGAAAAACTGTTTTTT

J gene: TRBJ1-2
CDR3 length: 13
V gene: TRBV7-2
clone size: NA
D gene: NA
CDR3 protein: CASSPGSNYGYTF
CDR3 DNA: TGTGCCAGCAGCCCCGGTTCCAACTATGGCTACACCTTC

J gene: TRBJ2-7
CDR3 length: 15
V gene: TRBV11-3
clone size: NA
D gene: TRBD2
CDR3 protein: CASSPGGAASYEQYF
CDR3 DNA: TGTGCCAGCAGCCCCGGGGGGGCAGCCTCCTACGAGCAGTACTTC

J gene: TRBJ2-5
CDR3 length: 13
V gene: TRBV6-5
clone size: NA
D gene: TRBD1
CDR3 protein: CASSWDRRETQYF
CDR3 DNA: TGTGCCAGCAGTTGGGACAGAAGAGAGACCCAGTACTTC

J gene: TRBJ1-1
CDR3 length: 14
V gene: TRBV7-9
clone size: NA
D gene: TRBD1
CDR3 protein: CASSPRQGRTEAFF
CDR3 DNA: TGTGCCAGCAGCCCAAGACAGGGAAGGACTGAAGCTTTCTTT

J gene: TRBJ2-2
CDR3 length: 16
V gene: TRBV3-1/TRBV3-2
clone size: once
D gene: TRBD2
CDR3 protein: CASSQSGGGATGELFF
CDR3 DNA: TGTGCCAGCAGCCAATCTGGCGGGGGGGCCACCGGGGAGCTGTTTTTT

J gene: TRBJ1-3
CDR3 length: 14
V gene: TRBV9
clone size: NA
D gene: NA
CDR3 protein: CASSVLSSGNTIYF
CDR3 DNA: TGTGCCAGCAGCGTATTGAGCTCTGGAAACACCATATATTTT

J gene: TRBJ2-6
CDR3 length: 15
V gene: TRBV7-2
clone size: NA
D gene: TRBD1
CDR3 protein: CASGRGSSGANVLTF
CDR3 DNA: TGTGCCAGCGGCAGGGGGAGCTCTGGGGCCAACGTCCTGACTTTC

J gene: TRBJ2-6
CDR3 length: 15
V gene: TRBV6-5
clone size: NA
D gene: TRBD1
CDR3 protein: CASSRTGVGANVLTF
CDR3 DNA: TGTGCCAGCAGTCGGACAGGGGTTGGGGCCAACGTCCTGACTTTC

J gene: TRBJ1-5
CDR3 length: 13
V gene: TRBV30
clone size: NA
D gene: NA
CDR3 protein: CAWSAGSNQPQHF
CDR3 DNA: TGTGCCTGGAGTGCCGGGAGCAATCAGCCCCAGCATTTT

J gene: TRBJ2-4
CDR3 length: 16
V gene: TRBV6-1
clone size: NA
D gene: NA
CDR3 protein: CASSEEGEVAKNIQYF
CDR3 DNA: TGTGCCAGCAGTGAGGAAGGGGAGGTGGCCAAAAACATTCAGTACTTC

J gene: TRBJ2-2
CDR3 length: 15
V gene: TRBV25-1
clone size: NA
D gene: NA
CDR3 protein: CASSEISGVTGELFF
CDR3 DNA: TGTGCCAGCAGTGAGATATCAGGGGTCACCGGGGAGCTGTTTTTT

J gene: TRBJ2-2
CDR3 length: 15
V gene: TRBV9
clone size: NA
D gene: NA
CDR3 protein: CASSPHPGRNGELFF
CDR3 DNA: TGTGCCAGCAGCCCCCACCCAGGAAGGAACGGGGAGCTGTTTTTT

J gene: TRBJ1-1
CDR3 length: 13
V gene: TRBV7-2
clone size: NA
D gene: NA
CDR3 protein: CASLFNMNTEAFF
CDR3 DNA: TGTGCCAGCCTTTTTAACATGAACACTGAAGCTTTCTTT

J gene: TRBJ2-5
CDR3 length: 12
V gene: TRBV2
clone size: NA
D gene: NA
CDR3 protein: CAKGLDQETQYF
CDR3 DNA: TGTGCCAAGGGCCTAGACCAAGAGACCCAGTACTTC

J gene: TRBJ1-1
CDR3 length: 15
V gene: TRBV4-3
clone size: NA
D gene: NA
CDR3 protein: CASSQNRWVNTEAFF
CDR3 DNA: TGCGCCAGCAGCCAAAATAGATGGGTGAACACTGAAGCTTTCTTT

J gene: TRBJ1-3
CDR3 length: 13
V gene: TRBV5-1
clone size: NA
D gene: NA
CDR3 protein: CASSLAGGDTIYF
CDR3 DNA: TGCGCCAGCAGCTTGGCGGGAGGGGACACCATATATTTT

J gene: TRBJ1-2
CDR3 length: 13
V gene: TRBV4-1
clone size: NA
D gene: NA
CDR3 protein: CASSQRGGYGYTF
CDR3 DNA: TGCGCCAGCAGCCAACGGGGGGGTTATGGCTACACCTTC

J gene: TRBJ1-5
CDR3 length: 12
V gene: TRBV19
clone size: NA
D gene: NA
CDR3 protein: CASSIANQPQHF
CDR3 DNA: TGTGCCAGTAGTATAGCTAATCAGCCCCAGCATTTT

J gene: TRBJ2-1
CDR3 length: 17
V gene: TRBV7-8
clone size: NA
D gene: TRBD2
CDR3 protein: CASSTPGLAGGSDEQFF
CDR3 DNA: TGTGCCAGCAGCACCCCGGGACTAGCGGGGGGGTCGGATGAGCAGTTCTTC

J gene: TRBJ2-2
CDR3 length: 12
V gene: TRBV13
clone size: NA
D gene: NA
CDR3 protein: CASRSATRELFF
CDR3 DNA: TGTGCCAGCAGGTCCGCTACCCGGGAGCTGTTTTTT